This TCR beta chain is from a study of T cell repertoires in cytomegalovirus infection (dated by TCRdb to between 2018 and 2021). About the full investigation: The peptide stimulations were aimed at well-studied HLA-B-restricted epitopes as well as recently identified HLA-C-restricted CMV epitopes, whose presentation resists viral immunomodulation. The HLA type of each donor mattered for the analysis, because public TCR beta signatures pointed to carriage of CMV infection along with the matching HLA type. The paper's findings and limits, for the study overall: In the ex vivo response, HLA-C-restricted CMV-specific TCR beta clonotypes were dominant, and in two of eight donors the single most frequent clonotype came from this HLA-C-restricted group. In both this cohort and an independent roughly 330-donor cohort, the cumulative frequency of public TCR beta family members distinguished carriers of CMV infection plus the relevant HLA type.

The sample's treatment or condition label, in plain terms: in vitro stimulation with specific CMV peptide epitopes to enrich CMV-specific T cells. The instrument given in TCRdb is Illumina HiSeq 1500. Using fastp at Q25 and MiXCR, TCRdb reprocessed the public reads and kept productive beta chains. Each entry is one CDR3 protein sequence, shown with its most common DNA and genes. Here the sample has around 310,000 distinct CDR3 sequences; about 29% occur a single time. Clones ranked in the top ten supply approximately 20% of the sample. As encoded in the germline V gene, CDR1 is MNHEY while CDR2 is SVGAGI. From its cysteine to its phenylalanine, the CDR3 spans 14 amino acids. CDR3 DNA is the only sequence kept; it has 42 bases, read in frame from the first base. Trimming takes 0 bases from V and 3 bases from J, and the germline ends sit 8 bases apart. This clonotype was counted only a few times. Its antigen target is currently unknown. Base qualities were left out, and no much larger clone turns up one base away.

The chain couples TRBV6-5 to TRBJ2-5; no D segment can be confidently identified. The clonotype originates from a human donor in good health (CMV status not recorded). Some clones in this sample may be carry-over from other donors' samples. The source was cultured PBMCs, collected from culture after CMV antigen stimulation. The DNA reads as follows: TGTGCCAGCAGTTACTCGTACTGGAAAGAGACCCAGTACTTC. This translates into CASSYSYWKETQYF.